This TCR beta chain was obtained from a study of glioma-infiltrating T cells. In its sample, this clonotype was seen many times. Its target is unknown. The V end lost 7 bases, the J end lost 3 bases, and 13 bases lay between the germline ends. Germline lookup yields CDR1 SNHLY and CDR2 FYNNEI. This CDR3 is 14 amino acids long. Amplification of TCR alpha and beta CDR3 regions from RNA used iRepertoire nested multiplex PCR. TCRdb reprocessed the multiplex PCR reads with MiXCR, giving one entry per CDR3 protein. Found here are roughly 40,000 distinct CDR3 sequences, approximately 20% of them singletons; the top ten hold 5% to 7.5%. Study-wide results and caveats: Above-expected tissue-blood divergence occurred in all gliomas, most in low-grade ones. Tissue and blood shared very few CDR3 sequences.

The chain carries TRBV2 and TRBJ1-5; maybe TRBD1 (6 bases). What was sequenced was glioma tissue, nonneoplastic brain tissue, or PBMCs (not recorded which). This receptor was identified in a human donor with low-grade glioma or glioblastoma, undergoing nonglioma brain surgery, or in good health (not recorded which). CDR3 DNA: TGTGCCAGCAAGAGACAGGCAGTCAATCAGCCCCAGCATTTT. Amino acid sequence: CASKRQAVNQPQHF.